One sample yielded the 3 T cell receptor beta chains listed below, sequenced in a study of blood T cells in healthy people across ages. A sample-barcoded 5' primer and a J-beta primer mix were used in a second PCR of about 6 to 12 cycles. MiXCR, applied by TCRdb to the 5' RACE reads, yields one record per CDR3 protein. The sample holds hundreds of thousands of distinct CDR3 sequences, 20% to 30% seen once. These sequences were also reported in another study, on T cells of mothers and their children.

Material: blood. Every receptor here comes from a boy younger than 18 in good health.

This clonotype was counted between two and nine times. The chain uses TRBV11-2 and TRBJ1-4; 9 bases match TRBD1. After removal of 1 base from V and 5 bases from J, the junction contained 5 bases not matched to a gene. This CDR3 has 16 amino acids. The germline V gene has CDR1 SGHAT and CDR2 FQNNGV. The CDR3 loop is CASSLGEGQGNEKLFF. The CDR3 DNA reads as TGTGCCAGCAGCTTAGGTGAAGGACAGGGGAATGAAAAACTGTTTTTT.

The CDR3 DNA sequence: TGTGCCAGCAGGGACAGAGAAAATCAGCCCCAGCATTTT. Protein product: CASRDRENQPQHF. The chain employs TRBV27 and TRBJ1-5, with D perhaps TRBD1 (6 bases). The V gene's germline CDR1 is MNHEY and CDR2 SMNVEV (reference sequence). V lost 6 bases to trimming and J lost 4 bases, with 10 bases between them. The length of the CDR3 is 13 residues.

The table lists this clonotype with a few counts. V and J are TRBV5-6 and TRBJ2-1; no definite D call. The DNA end is more similar to TRBJ2-5, so the J call may be wrong. CDR1 and CDR2 (germline): SGHDT, YYEEEE. The CDR3 length is 15 residues. The CDR3: CASSPTYELQETQYF. CDR3 bases: TGTGCCAGCAGCCCGACGTACGAATTACAAGAGACCCAGTACTTC.